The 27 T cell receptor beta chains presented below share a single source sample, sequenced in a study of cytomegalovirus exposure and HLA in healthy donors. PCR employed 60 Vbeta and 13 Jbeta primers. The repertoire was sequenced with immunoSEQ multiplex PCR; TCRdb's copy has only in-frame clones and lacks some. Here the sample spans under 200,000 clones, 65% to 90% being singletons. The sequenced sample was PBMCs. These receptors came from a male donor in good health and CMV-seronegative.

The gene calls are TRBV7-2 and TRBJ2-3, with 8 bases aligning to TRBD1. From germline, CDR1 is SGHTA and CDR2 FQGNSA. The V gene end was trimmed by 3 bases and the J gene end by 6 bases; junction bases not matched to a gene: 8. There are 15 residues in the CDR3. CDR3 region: CASSFARTGWDTQYF. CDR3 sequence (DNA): TGTGCCAGCAGCTTTGCACGGACAGGGTGGGATACGCAGTATTTT.

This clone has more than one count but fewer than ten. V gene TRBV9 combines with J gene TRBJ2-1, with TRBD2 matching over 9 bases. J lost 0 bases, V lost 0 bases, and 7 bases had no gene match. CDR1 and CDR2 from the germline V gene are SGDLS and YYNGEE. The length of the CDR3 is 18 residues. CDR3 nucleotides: TGTGCCAGCAGCGTAGGCGCTAGCGGGACATCCTCCTACAATGAGCAGTTCTTC. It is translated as CASSVGASGTSSYNEQFF.

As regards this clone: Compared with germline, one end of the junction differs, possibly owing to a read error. As DNA, the CDR3 is TGTTCCAGCAGCTACGGACAGGTCTATAATTCACCCCTCCACTTT. Translation gives CSSSYGQVYNSPLHF. The chain carries TRBV7-9 and TRBJ1-6; 7 bases are shared with TRBD1. CDR1 is SEHNR, CDR2 FQNEAQ, per germline (reference sequence). The CDR3 is made up of 15 amino acids.

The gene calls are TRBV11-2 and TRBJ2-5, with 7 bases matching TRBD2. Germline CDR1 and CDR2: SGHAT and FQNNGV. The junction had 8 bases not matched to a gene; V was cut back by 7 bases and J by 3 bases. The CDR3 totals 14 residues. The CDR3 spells CASTPRLAKETQYF. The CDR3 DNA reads TGTGCCAGCACTCCCAGACTAGCTAAAGAGACCCAGTACTTC.

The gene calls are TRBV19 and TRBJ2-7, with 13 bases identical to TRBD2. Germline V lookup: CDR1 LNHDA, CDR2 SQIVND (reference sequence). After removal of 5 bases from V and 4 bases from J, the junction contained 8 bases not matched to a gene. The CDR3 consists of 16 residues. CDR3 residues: CASSGGTSGTVYEQYF. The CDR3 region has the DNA TGTGCCAGTAGTGGCGGGACTAGCGGGACGGTTTACGAGCAGTACTTC. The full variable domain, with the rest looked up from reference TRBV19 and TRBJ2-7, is DGGITQSPKYLFRKEGQNVTLSCEQNLNHDAMYWYRQDPGQGLRLIYYSQIVNDFQKGDIAEGYSVSREKKESFPLTVTSAQKNPTAFYLCASSGGTSGTVYEQYFGPGTRLTVT.

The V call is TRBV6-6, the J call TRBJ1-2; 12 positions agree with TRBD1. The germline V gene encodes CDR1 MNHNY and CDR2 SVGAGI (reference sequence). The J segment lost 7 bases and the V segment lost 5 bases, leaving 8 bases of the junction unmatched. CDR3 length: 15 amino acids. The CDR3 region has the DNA TGTGCCAGCAGTCCAGAGGGACAGGGGGCGAGTGGCTACACCTTC. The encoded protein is CASSPEGQGASGYTF.

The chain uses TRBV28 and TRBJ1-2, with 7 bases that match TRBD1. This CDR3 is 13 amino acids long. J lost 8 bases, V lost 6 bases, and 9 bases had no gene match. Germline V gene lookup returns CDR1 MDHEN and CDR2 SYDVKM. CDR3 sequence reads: CASRTTGVSGYTF. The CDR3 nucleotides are TGTGCCAGCAGAACAACAGGGGTATCGGGCTACACCTTC.

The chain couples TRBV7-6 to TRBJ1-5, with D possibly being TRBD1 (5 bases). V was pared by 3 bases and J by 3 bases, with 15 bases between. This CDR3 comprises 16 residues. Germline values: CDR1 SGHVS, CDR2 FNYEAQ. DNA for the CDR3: TGTGCCAGCAGCTTGAATCGTCCAGGGTCCAATCAGCCCCAGCATTTT. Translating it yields CASSLNRPGSNQPQHF.

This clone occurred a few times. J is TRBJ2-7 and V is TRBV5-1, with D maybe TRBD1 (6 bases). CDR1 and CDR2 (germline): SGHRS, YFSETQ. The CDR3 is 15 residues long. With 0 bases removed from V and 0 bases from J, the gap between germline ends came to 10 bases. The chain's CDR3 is CASSLGTANSYEQYF. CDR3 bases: TGCGCCAGCAGCTTGGGGACAGCGAACTCCTACGAGCAGTACTTC.

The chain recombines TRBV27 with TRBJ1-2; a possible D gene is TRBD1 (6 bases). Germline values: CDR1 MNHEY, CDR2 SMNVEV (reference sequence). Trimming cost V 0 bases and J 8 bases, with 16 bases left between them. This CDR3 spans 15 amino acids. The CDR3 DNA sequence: TGTGCCAGCAGTTTATCTGGGGGCGCGAAGAGCGGCTACACCTTC. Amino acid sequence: CASSLSGGAKSGYTF.

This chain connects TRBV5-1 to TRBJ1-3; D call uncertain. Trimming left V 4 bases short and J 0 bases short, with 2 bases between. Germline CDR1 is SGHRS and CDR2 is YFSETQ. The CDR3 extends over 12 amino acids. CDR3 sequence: CASSLSGNTIYF. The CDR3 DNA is TGCGCCAGCAGCCTCTCTGGAAACACCATATATTTT. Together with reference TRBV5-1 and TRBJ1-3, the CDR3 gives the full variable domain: KAGVTQTPRYLIKTRGQQVTLSCSPISGHRSVSWYQQTPGQGLQFLFEYFSETQRNKGNFPGRFSGRQFSNSRSEMNVSTLELGDSALYLCASSLSGNTIYFGEGSWLTVV.

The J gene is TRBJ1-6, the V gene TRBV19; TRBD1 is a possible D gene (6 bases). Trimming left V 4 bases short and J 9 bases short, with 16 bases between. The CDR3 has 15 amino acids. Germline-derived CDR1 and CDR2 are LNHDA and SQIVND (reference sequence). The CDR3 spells CASSTTGTRGSPLHF. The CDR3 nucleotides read TGTGCCAGTAGTACAACCGGGACCAGGGGTTCACCCCTCCACTTT.

This chain's CDR3 is CASSISPDTEAFF. The CDR3 region has the DNA TGTGCCAGTAGTATTAGCCCGGACACTGAAGCTTTCTTT. The V call is TRBV19, the J call TRBJ1-1, with D hard to call. The germline V gene encodes CDR1 LNHDA and CDR2 SQIVND (reference sequence). The CDR3 has 13 residues. Trimming left V 3 bases short and J 3 bases short, with 8 bases between.

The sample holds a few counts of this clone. The CDR3 bases are TGTGCCAGCAGATGGACAGTAAACACTGAAGCTTTCTTT. As protein: CASRWTVNTEAFF. The chain recombines TRBV6-5 with TRBJ1-1, with D perhaps TRBD1 (6 bases). This CDR3 region has 13 residues. Germline-derived CDR1 and CDR2 are MNHEY and SVGAGI. V was shortened by 6 bases and J by 2 bases, with 10 bases between the two germline ends.

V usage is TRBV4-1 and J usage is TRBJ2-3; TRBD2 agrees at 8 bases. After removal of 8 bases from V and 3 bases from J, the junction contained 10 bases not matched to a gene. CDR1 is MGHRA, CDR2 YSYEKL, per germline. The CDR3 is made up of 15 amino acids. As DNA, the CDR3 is TGCGCCAGCTCCCTCCGGGGGGGGGAAACAGATACGCAGTATTTT. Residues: CASSLRGGETDTQYF.

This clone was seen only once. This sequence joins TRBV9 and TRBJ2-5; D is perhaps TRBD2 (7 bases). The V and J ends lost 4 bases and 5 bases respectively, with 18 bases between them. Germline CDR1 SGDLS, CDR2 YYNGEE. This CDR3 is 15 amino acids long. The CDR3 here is CASSPSSGGWETQYF. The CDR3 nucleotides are TGTGCCAGCAGCCCGAGCTCGGGGGGCTGGGAGACCCAGTACTTC.

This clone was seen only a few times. The CDR3 loop is CASSSRQGPDTQYF. The DNA for the CDR3 is TGTGCCAGCAGCTCCAGACAGGGCCCAGATACGCAGTATTTT. The rearrangement joins TRBV27 to TRBJ2-3; 7 bases are a match to TRBD1. J lost 4 bases, V lost 6 bases, and 7 bases had no gene match. Germline lookup yields CDR1 MNHEY and CDR2 SMNVEV (reference sequence). The CDR3 loop spans 14 amino acids.

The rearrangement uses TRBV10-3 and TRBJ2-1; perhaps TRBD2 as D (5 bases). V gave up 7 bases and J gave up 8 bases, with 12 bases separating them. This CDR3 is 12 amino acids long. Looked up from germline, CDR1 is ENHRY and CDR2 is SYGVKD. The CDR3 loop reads CAIKGDSDEQFF. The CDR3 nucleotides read TGTGCCATCAAGGGAGACTCGGATGAGCAGTTCTTC.

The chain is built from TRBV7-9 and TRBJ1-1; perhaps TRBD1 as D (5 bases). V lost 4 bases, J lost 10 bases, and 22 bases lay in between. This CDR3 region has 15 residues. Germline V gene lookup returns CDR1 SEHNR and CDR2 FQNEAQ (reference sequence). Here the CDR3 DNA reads TGTGCCAGCAGCTCCCCGGAACCGGACACCCGGCGAGCTTTCTTT. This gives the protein CASSSPEPDTRRAFF. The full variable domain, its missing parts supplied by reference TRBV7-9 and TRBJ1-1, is DTGVSQNPRHKITKRGQNVTFRCDPISEHNRLYWYRQTLGQGPEFLTYFQNEAQLEKSRLLSDRFSAERPKGSFSTLEIQRTEQGDSAMYLCASSSPEPDTRRAFFGQGTRLTVV.

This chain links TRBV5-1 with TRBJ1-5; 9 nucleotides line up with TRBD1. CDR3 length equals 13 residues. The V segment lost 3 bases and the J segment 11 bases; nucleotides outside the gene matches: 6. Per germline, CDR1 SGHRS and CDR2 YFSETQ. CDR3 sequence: CASSSTTGGAQHF. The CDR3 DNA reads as TGCGCCAGCAGCTCTACGACAGGGGGAGCCCAGCATTTT.

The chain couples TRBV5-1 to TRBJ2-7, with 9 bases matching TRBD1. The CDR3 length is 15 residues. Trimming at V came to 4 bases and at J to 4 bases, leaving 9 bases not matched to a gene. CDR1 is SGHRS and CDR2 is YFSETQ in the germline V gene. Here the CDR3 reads CASSPRQGGWYEQYF. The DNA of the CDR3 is TGCGCCAGCAGCCCAAGACAGGGGGGCTGGTACGAGCAGTACTTC.

The CDR3 sequence is CASSAKGGYGYTF. CDR3 DNA sequence: TGTGCCAGCAGCGCTAAAGGGGGCTATGGCTACACCTTC. V is TRBV9 and J is TRBJ1-2, with D perhaps TRBD1 (6 bases). The ends were cut back, 3 bases at V and 4 bases at J, with 10 bases in the middle. Germline V gives CDR1 SGDLS, CDR2 YYNGEE. This CDR3 region has 13 residues.

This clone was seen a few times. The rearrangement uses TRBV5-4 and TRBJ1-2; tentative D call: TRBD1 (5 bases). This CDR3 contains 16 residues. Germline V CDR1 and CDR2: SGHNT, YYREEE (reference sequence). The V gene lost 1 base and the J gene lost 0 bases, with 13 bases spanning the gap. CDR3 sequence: CASSLLGGPSNYGYTF. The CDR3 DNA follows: TGTGCCAGCAGCTTGCTGGGGGGACCCTCTAACTATGGCTACACCTTC.

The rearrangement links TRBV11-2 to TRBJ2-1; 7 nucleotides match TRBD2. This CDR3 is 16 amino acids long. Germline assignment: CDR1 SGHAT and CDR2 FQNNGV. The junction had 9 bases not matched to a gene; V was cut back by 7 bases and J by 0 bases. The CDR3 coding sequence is TGTGCCAGCACCGTTGACGGGAGGAACTCCTACAATGAGCAGTTCTTC. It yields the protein CASTVDGRNSYNEQFF. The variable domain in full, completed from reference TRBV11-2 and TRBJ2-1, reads EAGVAQSPRYKIIEKRQSVAFWCNPISGHATLYWYQQILGQGPKLLIQFQNNGVVDDSQLPKDRFSAERLKGVDSTLKIQPAKLEDSAVYLCASTVDGRNSYNEQFFGPGTRLTVL.

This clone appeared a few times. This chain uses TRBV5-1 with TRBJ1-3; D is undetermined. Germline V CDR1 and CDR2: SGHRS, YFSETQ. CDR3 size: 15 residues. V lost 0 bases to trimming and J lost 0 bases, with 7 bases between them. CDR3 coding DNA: TGCGCCAGCAGCTTGGACGGTTTCTCTGGAAACACCATATATTTT. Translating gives CASSLDGFSGNTIYF. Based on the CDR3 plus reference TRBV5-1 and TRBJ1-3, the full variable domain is KAGVTQTPRYLIKTRGQQVTLSCSPISGHRSVSWYQQTPGQGLQFLFEYFSETQRNKGNFPGRFSGRQFSNSRSEMNVSTLELGDSALYLCASSLDGFSGNTIYFGEGSWLTVV.

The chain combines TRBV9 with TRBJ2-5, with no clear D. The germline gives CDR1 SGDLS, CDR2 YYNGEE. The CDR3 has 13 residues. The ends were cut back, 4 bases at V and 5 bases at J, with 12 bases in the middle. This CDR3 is CASSPQPRETQYF. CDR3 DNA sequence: TGTGCCAGCAGCCCACAGCCTCGGGAGACCCAGTACTTC.

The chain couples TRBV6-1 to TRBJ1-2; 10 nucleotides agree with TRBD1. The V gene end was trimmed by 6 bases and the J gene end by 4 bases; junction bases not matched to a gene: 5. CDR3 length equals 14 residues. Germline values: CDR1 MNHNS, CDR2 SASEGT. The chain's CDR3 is CASRDRGGAYGYTF. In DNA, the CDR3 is TGTGCCAGCAGGGACAGGGGGGGAGCCTATGGCTACACCTTC.